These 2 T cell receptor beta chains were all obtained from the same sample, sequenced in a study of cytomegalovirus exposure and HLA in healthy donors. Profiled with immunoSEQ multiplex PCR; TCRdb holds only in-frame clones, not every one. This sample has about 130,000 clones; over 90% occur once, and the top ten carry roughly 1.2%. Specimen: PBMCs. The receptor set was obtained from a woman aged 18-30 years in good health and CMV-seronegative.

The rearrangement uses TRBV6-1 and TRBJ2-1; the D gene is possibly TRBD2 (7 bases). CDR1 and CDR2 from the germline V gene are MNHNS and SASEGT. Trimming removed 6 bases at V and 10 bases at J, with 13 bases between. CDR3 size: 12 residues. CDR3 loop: CASSPRGGEQFF. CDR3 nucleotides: TGTGCCAGCAGCCCGAGGGGGGGCGAGCAGTTCTTC.

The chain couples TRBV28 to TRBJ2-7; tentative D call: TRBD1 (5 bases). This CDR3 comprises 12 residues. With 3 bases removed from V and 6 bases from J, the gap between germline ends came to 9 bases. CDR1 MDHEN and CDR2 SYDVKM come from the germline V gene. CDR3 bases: TGTGCCAGCAGTTTGGTGGGGCCCGAGCAGTACTTC. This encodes CASSLVGPEQYF.